These T cell receptor beta chains were read from a single sample in a study of Ad26.COV2.S vaccination and SARS-CoV-2 variants. Produced via immunoSEQ multiplex PCR; TCRdb's table is partial and in-frame only. The sample consists of about 350,000 clones, roughly 90% of them appearing once. The source material was peripheral blood, sampled in a trial of Ad26.COV2.S vaccine versus placebo. The receptors were gathered from a person between 18 and 65 years old who received the Ad26.COV2.S COVID-19 vaccine or a placebo. Each CDR3 is given with its conserved first and last residue. The D gene is left open where the match is weak. Expanded clones are given a class, and other clones once, few, many or no size at all.

J gene: TRBJ2-5
V gene: TRBV12-3/TRBV12-4
clone size: .
D gene: .
CDR3 DNA: TGTGCCAGCAGTTTGTCCGGACTGAAGACCCAGTACTTC
CDR3 protein: CASSLSGLKTQYF

J gene: TRBJ2-7
V gene: TRBV28
clone size: .
D gene: .
CDR3 DNA: TGTGCCAGCAGTTTACGTATTTACGAGCAGTACTTC
CDR3 protein: CASSLRIYEQYF

J gene: TRBJ2-7
V gene: TRBV3-1/TRBV3-2
clone size: .
D gene: .
CDR3 DNA: TGTGATTCCTTCCACGGGCAGTACTTC
CDR3 protein: CDSFHGQYF

J gene: TRBJ2-7
V gene: TRBV4-3
clone size: once
D gene: .
CDR3 DNA: TGCGCCAGCAGCCAAGTGATGGGGTTGTACGAGCAGTACTTC
CDR3 protein: CASSQVMGLYEQYF

J gene: TRBJ2-5
V gene: TRBV6-2/TRBV6-3
clone size: few
D gene: .
CDR3 DNA: TGTGCCAGCAGTTACTCAGCCGTGAAGACCCAGTACTTC
CDR3 protein: CASSYSAVKTQYF

J gene: TRBJ2-1
V gene: TRBV28
clone size: .
D gene: .
CDR3 DNA: TGTGCCAGCAGTTTTACGAACTCCTACAATGAGCAGTTCTTC
CDR3 protein: CASSFTNSYNEQFF

J gene: TRBJ2-7
V gene: TRBV4-2
clone size: .
D gene: TRBD1
CDR3 DNA: TGTGCCAGCAGCCTCCCGGGACAGGGCTCCTACGAGCAGTACTTC
CDR3 protein: CASSLPGQGSYEQYF

J gene: TRBJ2-1
V gene: TRBV28
clone size: .
D gene: .
CDR3 DNA: TGTGCCAGCAGTTCCCCTCCAATCGACAGCGGCGAGCAGTTCTTC
CDR3 protein: CASSSPPIDSGEQFF

J gene: TRBJ2-3
V gene: TRBV19
clone size: .
D gene: .
CDR3 DNA: TGTGCCAGTTGGCCGGGCACAGATACGCAGTATTTT
CDR3 protein: CASWPGTDTQYF

J gene: TRBJ2-7
V gene: TRBV4-1
clone size: .
D gene: TRBD2
CDR3 DNA: TGCGCCAGCAGCCAAGTGTCGGGAGGCGGGGCCCTCTACGAGCAGTACTTC
CDR3 protein: CASSQVSGGGALYEQYF

J gene: TRBJ2-7
V gene: TRBV7-7
clone size: .
D gene: .
CDR3 DNA: TGTGCCAGCAGCTTGGAATCGGGGTCCTACGAGCAGTACTTC
CDR3 protein: CASSLESGSYEQYF

J gene: TRBJ1-6
V gene: TRBV5-1
clone size: .
D gene: TRBD1
CDR3 DNA: TGCGCCAGCAGTCCGGACAGGGAAGTTAATTCACCCCTCCACTTT
CDR3 protein: CASSPDREVNSPLHF

J gene: TRBJ2-3
V gene: TRBV27
clone size: .
D gene: .
CDR3 DNA: TGTGCCAGCAGTTTAGGGGGGGGCGCAGATACGCAGTATTTT
CDR3 protein: CASSLGGGADTQYF

J gene: TRBJ2-3
V gene: TRBV25-1
clone size: .
D gene: .
CDR3 DNA: TGTGCCAGCAGTTTCGCCAGTCGGCCACGGAATACGCAGTATTTT
CDR3 protein: CASSFASRPRNTQYF

J gene: TRBJ2-2
V gene: TRBV14
clone size: .
D gene: .
CDR3 DNA: TGTGCCAGCAGCCCCCGGGTAGGAGGCTCCGGGGAGCTGTTTTTT
CDR3 protein: CASSPRVGGSGELFF

J gene: TRBJ2-4
V gene: TRBV4-2
clone size: .
D gene: .
CDR3 DNA: TGTGCCAGCAGCCAAGAATTCCTTTCTCGAGAGTACTTC
CDR3 protein: CASSQEFLSREYF

J gene: TRBJ1-2
V gene: TRBV4-2
clone size: .
D gene: .
CDR3 DNA: TGTGCCAGCAGTGATGGGGGTGGCTATGGCTACACCTTC
CDR3 protein: CASSDGGGYGYTF

J gene: TRBJ1-5
V gene: TRBV7-2
clone size: .
D gene: .
CDR3 DNA: TGTGCCAGCAGCAGCCGGGGCCCCAATCAGCCCCAGCATTTT
CDR3 protein: CASSSRGPNQPQHF

J gene: TRBJ2-2
V gene: TRBV7-2
clone size: .
D gene: TRBD2
CDR3 DNA: TGTGCCAGCAGCTTAGCGCGCTCGAGCGGGGGGGTAGGCGGGGAGCTGTTTTTT
CDR3 protein: CASSLARSSGGVGGELFF

J gene: TRBJ2-7
V gene: TRBV5-1
clone size: .
D gene: .
CDR3 DNA: TGCGCCAGTCAACGTGGGGGAAGCTCCTACGAGCAGTACTTC
CDR3 protein: CASQRGGSSYEQYF

J gene: TRBJ2-3
V gene: TRBV9
clone size: .
D gene: .
CDR3 DNA: TGTGCCAGCAATCCTGTAGGTTCTGCCGATACGCAGTATTTT
CDR3 protein: CASNPVGSADTQYF

J gene: TRBJ2-1
V gene: TRBV27
clone size: .
D gene: TRBD2
CDR3 DNA: TGTGCCAGCAGTTTATTGGCGGGGGTCTCCTACAATGAGCAGTTCTTC
CDR3 protein: CASSLLAGVSYNEQFF

J gene: TRBJ2-7
V gene: TRBV4-1
clone size: .
D gene: TRBD2
CDR3 DNA: TGCGCCAGCAGCGCGGGACTAGCGGGAGGCCTCTCCTACGAGCAGTACTTC
CDR3 protein: CASSAGLAGGLSYEQYF

J gene: TRBJ1-1
V gene: TRBV10-3
clone size: .
D gene: .
CDR3 DNA: TGTGCCATCAGCGCAGCGACAGGAATGAACACTGAAGCTTTCTTT
CDR3 protein: CAISAATGMNTEAFF

J gene: TRBJ1-6
V gene: TRBV3-1/TRBV3-2
clone size: .
D gene: .
CDR3 DNA: TGTGCCAGCAGCCAATCGGTTCGGGACTCACCCCTCCACTTT
CDR3 protein: CASSQSVRDSPLHF

J gene: TRBJ2-7
V gene: TRBV7-7
clone size: .
D gene: .
CDR3 DNA: TGTGCTAGCAGCTTAGCCTGGTGGGGGGTTCCCAAGGTGGAGCAGTACTTC
CDR3 protein: CASSLAWWGVPKVEQYF

J gene: TRBJ1-5
V gene: TRBV4-2
clone size: .
D gene: TRBD1
CDR3 DNA: TGTGCCAGCAGCCCGGGACAGCGAGATCAGCCCCAGCATTTT
CDR3 protein: CASSPGQRDQPQHF

J gene: TRBJ2-3
V gene: TRBV7-2
clone size: .
D gene: TRBD2
CDR3 DNA: TGTGCCAGCAGCTTACGGGGACTAGCGGGAGGGTTAAGCACAGATACGCAGTATTTT
CDR3 protein: CASSLRGLAGGLSTDTQYF

J gene: TRBJ2-6
V gene: TRBV7-3
clone size: .
D gene: .
CDR3 DNA: TGTGCCAGCAGCCCCCGGGTCGGCTCTGGGGCCAACGTCCTGACTTTC
CDR3 protein: CASSPRVGSGANVLTF

J gene: TRBJ2-3
V gene: TRBV7-3
clone size: .
D gene: TRBD2
CDR3 DNA: TGTGCCAGCAGTCGGGGGGGCAAGTCGGATACGCAGTATTTT
CDR3 protein: CASSRGGKSDTQYF

J gene: TRBJ2-4
V gene: TRBV28
clone size: .
D gene: .
CDR3 DNA: TGTGCCAGCAGTTTCCTGACTGAGAGCCCAAAAAACATTCAGTACTTC
CDR3 protein: CASSFLTESPKNIQYF

J gene: TRBJ2-5
V gene: TRBV19
clone size: .
D gene: TRBD2
CDR3 DNA: TGTGCCAGTAGTAAGGGACTAGCGGGCCAAGAGACCCAGTACTTC
CDR3 protein: CASSKGLAGQETQYF

J gene: TRBJ1-1
V gene: TRBV7-9
clone size: .
D gene: .
CDR3 DNA: TGTGCCAGCAGCTTAGCGGCCCACAAGGGTCTGGGCACTGAAGCTTTCTTT
CDR3 protein: CASSLAAHKGLGTEAFF

J gene: TRBJ1-1
V gene: TRBV25-1
clone size: .
D gene: TRBD1
CDR3 DNA: TGTGCCAGCAGTGAATTACAGGGGGCTGACACTGAAGCTTTCTTT
CDR3 protein: CASSELQGADTEAFF